This is a list of T cell receptor beta chains from one sample in a study of shared clonotypes between healthy human individuals. TCRdb's table, derived via immunoSEQ multiplex PCR, lists solely in-frame clones and lacks some. The sample lists about 600,000 clones; approximately 97% were seen once. The specimen sequenced was naive CD4+ T cells sorted from blood. The source is a woman younger than 45 in good health. Both conserved end residues are part of each CDR3. The D gene is left open where the match is weak. Size values are once, few and many counts, or a class for expanded clones, and some rows have none.

cdr3_aa cdr3_nt clone_size d_call j_call v_call
CASLDRRGTDTQYF TGTGCCAGCCTAGACCGGAGGGGCACAGATACGCAGTATTTT - - TRBJ2-3 TRBV6-1
CASSLHPMGEQYF TGCGCCAGCAGCTTGCACCCCATGGGGGAGCAGTACTTC once - TRBJ2-7 TRBV5-1
CASSTNSGGRHEQYF TGTGCCAGCAGTACAAACTCAGGGGGACGGCACGAGCAGTACTTC - TRBD1 TRBJ2-7 TRBV6-1
CASHALLAGRNEQFF TGTGCCAGCCACGCGCTACTAGCGGGACGCAATGAGCAGTTCTTC - TRBD2 TRBJ2-1 TRBV19
CASSIGGRYGYTF TGTGCCAGTAGTATCGGCGGGCGGTATGGCTACACCTTC - - TRBJ1-2 TRBV19
CASSLEGPNIQYF TGTGCCAGCAGTTTAGAGGGTCCAAACATTCAGTACTTC - - TRBJ2-4 TRBV28
CASSIWRGSSYNEQFF TGTGCCAGTAGTATTTGGAGGGGAAGCTCCTACAATGAGCAGTTCTTC - - TRBJ2-1 TRBV19
CASSPGRVGTYNEQFF TGTGCCAGCTCACCGGGCCGGGTCGGCACCTACAATGAGCAGTTCTTC - - TRBJ2-1 TRBV18
CASSSGTKRGETQYF TGTGCCAGCAGTTCCGGGACTAAGAGGGGGGAGACCCAGTACTTC once - TRBJ2-5 TRBV28
CASSIRSGRQTQYF TGTGCCAGTAGTATCCGTAGCGGGAGGCAGACCCAGTACTTC - TRBD2 TRBJ2-5 TRBV19
CASSQMGGGTIEQYF TGTGCCAGCAGCCAGATGGGCGGGGGGACCATCGAGCAGTACTTC - TRBD2 TRBJ2-7 TRBV14
CASSQLYTGGTSTDTQYF TGTGCCAGCAGCCAATTGTATACGGGAGGAACTTCCACAGATACGCAGTATTTT - TRBD2 TRBJ2-3 TRBV7-9
CASSVSQGNYGYTF TGTGCCAGCAGCGTGTCACAGGGGAACTATGGCTACACCTTC once TRBD1 TRBJ1-2 TRBV28
CASSRLGQGPDTQYF TGTGCCAGCAGCCGTCTTGGACAGGGCCCAGATACGCAGTATTTT - TRBD1 TRBJ2-3 TRBV11-3
CASTEGSINTEAFF TGTGCCAGCACTGAGGGGTCGATTAACACTGAAGCTTTCTTT - - TRBJ1-1 TRBV28
CASSLDRVQETQYF TGTGCCAGCAGCTTAGATCGGGTCCAAGAGACCCAGTACTTC - - TRBJ2-5 TRBV11-2
CASSLARGGYGYTF TGTGCCAGCAGCTTAGCGAGAGGGGGCTATGGCTACACCTTC - - TRBJ1-2 TRBV7-9
CASSPPPYSNQPQHF TGTGCCAGCTCACCACCCCCATATAGCAATCAGCCCCAGCATTTT - - TRBJ1-5 TRBV18
CASSYSSYGYTF TGTGCCAGCAGTTACTCTTCCTATGGCTACACCTTC - - TRBJ1-2 TRBV28
CASTPSGGTEAFF TGCGCCAGCACTCCTTCAGGGGGAACTGAAGCTTTCTTT - TRBD1 TRBJ1-1 TRBV5-1
CASRSSGNTIYF TGTGCCAGTCGTAGCTCTGGAAACACCATATATTTT - - TRBJ1-3 TRBV27
CATQGQGGAHGEQYF TGTGCCACTCAGGGACAGGGAGGGGCCCACGGCGAGCAGTACTTC - TRBD1 TRBJ2-7 TRBV6-5
CASSFFGNYGYTF TGTGCCAGCAGCTTTTTCGGGAACTATGGCTACACCTTC - - TRBJ1-2 TRBV7-9
CASSFGTLETQYF TGTGCCAGCAGCTTCGGGACTCTGGAGACCCAGTACTTC - - TRBJ2-5 TRBV7-3
CASSVLDLDTQYF TGTGCCAGCAGTGTACTAGATTTAGATACGCAGTATTTT - - TRBJ2-3 TRBV2
CSVAEGGSGNTIYF TGCAGCGTCGCCGAAGGAGGGTCTGGAAACACCATATATTTT - - TRBJ1-3 TRBV29-1
CASSSDAISGNTIYF TGCGCCAGCAGCTCTGACGCAATCTCTGGAAACACCATATATTTT - - TRBJ1-3 TRBV5-1
CASSVAISSYEQYF TGTGCCAGCAGCGTGGCGATTAGCTCCTACGAGCAGTACTTC - - TRBJ2-7 TRBV9
CASSPSMHTYEQYF TGTGCCAGCTCACCAAGTATGCACACCTACGAGCAGTACTTC - - TRBJ2-7 TRBV18
CASSQETSGVSYEQYF TGTGCCAGCAGCCAAGAGACTAGCGGGGTCTCCTACGAGCAGTACTTC - TRBD2 TRBJ2-7 TRBV11-2
CASSPSELYGYTF TGTGCCAGCTCACCCTCGGAGCTCTATGGCTACACCTTC - - TRBJ1-2 TRBV18
CASSLQETQYF TGTGCCAGCAGCCTGCAAGAGACCCAGTACTTC - - TRBJ2-5 TRBV14
CASSSYYEQYF TGTGCCAGCAGTTCTTACTACGAGCAGTACTTC - - TRBJ2-7 TRBV28
CASNAGQGVYEQYF TGTGCCAGTAACGCGGGACAGGGCGTCTACGAGCAGTACTTC - TRBD1 TRBJ2-7 TRBV19
CAWSVGRGWEKLFF TGTGCCTGGAGTGTAGGCAGGGGTTGGGAAAAACTGTTTTTT - - TRBJ1-4 TRBV30
CASSSGPIPYEQYF TGTGCCAGCAGTTCGGGACCTATTCCCTACGAGCAGTACTTC - - TRBJ2-7 TRBV28
CASSEGLTRGLQDEQYF TGCGCCAGCAGTGAGGGTTTGACACGCGGGCTTCAGGACGAGCAGTACTTC - - TRBJ2-7 TRBV10-2
CASSLGGVAGRWYEQFF TGCGCCAGCAGCTTGGGCGGGGTAGCGGGAAGGTGGTATGAGCAGTTCTTC - TRBD2 TRBJ2-1 TRBV5-1
CASWTSYRGGYGYTF TGTGCCAGCTGGACCTCTTACAGGGGCGGGTATGGCTACACCTTC - TRBD1 TRBJ1-2 TRBV27
CASSRGQGIDYEQYF TGTGCCAGCAGCCGAGGACAGGGAATAGACTACGAGCAGTACTTC - TRBD1 TRBJ2-7 TRBV14
CASSSPYQAFF TGTGCCAGTAGTTCCCCTTACCAAGCTTTCTTT - - TRBJ1-1 TRBV19
CASSAPTRQGSNSPLHF TGTGCCAGCAGTGCCCCCACCAGACAGGGATCCAATTCACCCCTCCACTTT - TRBD1 TRBJ1-6 TRBV6-1
CASSNRWGLGEQYF TGTGCCAGCAGCAATAGGTGGGGTTTGGGGGAGCAGTACTTC once - TRBJ2-7 TRBV6-1
CASSLFGHPALAGGAYEQYF TGTGCCAGCAGTTTATTTGGGCACCCGGCCCTAGCGGGAGGAGCCTACGAGCAGTACTTC - TRBD2 TRBJ2-7 TRBV27
CASSPRDWADTQYF TGTGCCAGCAGTCCTCGGGATTGGGCAGATACGCAGTATTTT - - TRBJ2-3 TRBV27
CASSVGTNTEAFF TGTGCCAGCAGCGTTGGGACGAACACTGAAGCTTTCTTT - - TRBJ1-1 TRBV11-3
CASKFQSSGTYEQYF TGTGCCAGCAAGTTCCAATCTAGCGGGACCTACGAGCAGTACTTC - TRBD2 TRBJ2-7 TRBV27
CASSDPSGGNEQFF TGCGCCAGCAGTGACCCCTCGGGTGGCAATGAGCAGTTCTTC - - TRBJ2-1 TRBV10-1
CASSYGTAMNTEAFF TGTGCCAGCAGCTACGGGACAGCCATGAACACTGAAGCTTTCTTT once TRBD1 TRBJ1-1 TRBV5-6
CASKGTGGHQPQHF TGTGCCAGCAAAGGGACAGGGGGCCATCAGCCCCAGCATTTT - TRBD1 TRBJ1-5 TRBV28
CASRDNQETQYF TGTGCCAGCAGAGACAACCAAGAGACCCAGTACTTC few - TRBJ2-5 TRBV2
CASSLLAGVNTEAFF TGTGCCAGCAGTTTATTGGCGGGGGTGAACACTGAAGCTTTCTTT - - TRBJ1-1 TRBV27